The 21 T cell receptor beta chains below were found in one sample sequenced in a study of T cells after posttransplantation cyclophosphamide. TCRdb's table, derived via immunoSEQ multiplex PCR, lists solely in-frame clones and lacks some. Singletons are absent from the sample, which has over 20,000 clones. Sequencing was done on a sample of PBMCs. Receptor source: a man between 45 and 60 years old in good health, CMV-negative, and a related stem cell transplant donor.

This clone occurred a few times. V gene TRBV10-3 combines with J gene TRBJ2-5, with D maybe TRBD1 (6 bases). Germline V gene data show CDR1 as ENHRY and CDR2 as SYGVKD. V lost 3 bases to trimming and J lost 11 bases, with 13 bases between them. CDR3 length equals 12 residues. The CDR3 DNA sequence: TGTGCCATCAGTGAATGGAGACAGGAGCAGTACTTC. Its protein is CAISEWRQEQYF.

This clone was seen more than once but under ten times. J is TRBJ2-5 and V is TRBV5-1, with D unclear. The DNA end favors TRBJ2-7, so the J call may be wrong. Per germline, CDR1 SGHRS and CDR2 YFSETQ. This CDR3 has 14 amino acids. CDR3 coding DNA: TGCGCCAGCAGCTTGAGTAGTGATTCCTACGAGCAGTACTTC. It specifies CASSLSSDSYEQYF.

There are many counts of this clone. The chain employs TRBV6-6 and TRBJ1-3; D is unresolved. Germline values: CDR1 MNHNY, CDR2 SVGAGI (reference sequence). The CDR3 has 14 residues. V was trimmed by 4 bases and J by 2 bases, leaving 9 bases between them. Written as DNA, the CDR3 is TGTGCCAGCAGTTCCACTCCTACTGGAAACACCATATATTTT. Translating gives CASSSTPTGNTIYF.

This clone was seen at least ten times. The rearrangement links TRBV5-4 to TRBJ2-2; TRBD2 matches at 13 bases. Germline V gene lookup returns CDR1 SGHNT and CDR2 YYREEE (reference sequence). There are 17 residues in the CDR3. The J segment lost 4 bases and the V segment lost 4 bases, leaving 7 bases of the junction unmatched. The CDR3 protein is CASSRGLAGLGTGELFF. CDR3 nucleotide sequence: TGTGCCAGCAGCCGGGGACTAGCGGGACTAGGCACCGGGGAGCTGTTTTTT.

This clone was seen many times. The chain combines TRBV2 with TRBJ1-1, with D maybe TRBD1 (5 bases). This CDR3 is 14 amino acids long. V was clipped by 6 bases and J by 7 bases, with 18 bases between them. CDR1 and CDR2 from the germline V gene are SNHLY and FYNNEI. For the CDR3, the DNA is TGTGCCAGCAGAGCCCCGGGAGGGGTGGATGAAGCTTTCTTT. Translating gives CASRAPGGVDEAFF.

This clone was picked up many times. This chain joins TRBV7-3 and TRBJ2-5; possibly TRBD2 for D (5 bases). Trimming took off 1 base at V and 2 bases at J, with 11 bases between the two ends. Germline V lookup: CDR1 SGHTA, CDR2 FQGTGA. The CDR3 covers 15 residues. CDR3 in DNA: TGTGCCAGCAGCTTAATGGCGGGCAAGCAAGAGACCCAGTACTTC. Amino acids: CASSLMAGKQETQYF. Full variable domain (outside the CDR3, taken from reference TRBV7-3 and TRBJ2-5): GAGVSQTPSNKVTEKGKYVELRCDPISGHTALYWYRQSLGQGPEFLIYFQGTGAADDSGLPNDRFFAVRPEGSVSTLKIQRTERGDSAVYLCASSLMAGKQETQYFGPGTRLLVL.

This clone was counted at least ten times. The chain combines TRBV27 with TRBJ2-3; TRBD1 might be the D (6 bases). The CDR3 has 12 residues. The germline gives CDR1 MNHEY, CDR2 SMNVEV (reference sequence). The V end lost 6 bases, the J end lost 7 bases, and 11 bases lay between the germline ends. The CDR3 loop reads CASSSGVNTQYF. In DNA form, the CDR3 reads TGTGCCAGCAGCTCAGGGGTCAATACGCAGTATTTT.

The sample holds many counts of this clone. The J gene is TRBJ1-2, the V gene TRBV6-1; 11 positions agree with TRBD1. Trimming at V came to 5 bases and at J to 6 bases, leaving 8 bases not matched to a gene. The V gene's germline CDR1 is MNHNS and CDR2 SASEGT. This CDR3 contains 15 residues. The DNA of the CDR3 is TGTGCCAGCAGTTCGCCGGGACAGGGGGTCAATGGCTACACCTTC. Amino acid sequence: CASSSPGQGVNGYTF.

This clone was seen many times. V usage is TRBV9 and J usage is TRBJ2-3, with D perhaps matching TRBD2 (6 bases). Trimming cost V 0 bases and J 2 bases, with 13 bases left between them. Germline assignment: CDR1 SGDLS and CDR2 YYNGEE. The CDR3 covers 16 residues. The CDR3 sequence: CASSVGGDLLTDTQYF. CDR3 bases: TGTGCCAGCAGCGTAGGGGGGGACTTGCTCACAGATACGCAGTATTTT.

At least ten counts were recorded for this clone. The chain employs TRBV5-1 and TRBJ2-1; 8 bases match TRBD2. This CDR3 is 14 amino acids long. Germline loops: CDR1 SGHRS, CDR2 YFSETQ. J gave up 6 bases and V 5 bases, and 7 bases lay outside the gene matches. The chain's CDR3 is CASSSTAGVNEQFF. For the CDR3, the DNA is TGCGCCAGCAGTAGTACAGCGGGAGTCAATGAGCAGTTCTTC.

This clone has a count of ten or more. The chain joins TRBV10-3 to TRBJ1-2, with a tentative D call TRBD1 (6 bases). Trimming pared 10 bases from V and 4 bases from J, leaving 10 bases between. CDR1 and CDR2 from the germline V gene are ENHRY and SYGVKD. This CDR3 region has 11 residues. CDR3 DNA sequence: TGTGCCACCATGGACAGCTATGGCTACACCTTC. It specifies CATMDSYGYTF.

This clone was detected ten times or more. The rearrangement links TRBV5-5 to TRBJ1-4; 9 bases are a match to TRBD1. The CDR3 runs 16 residues. CDR1 is SGHKS and CDR2 is YYEKEE in the germline V gene (reference sequence). V dropped 3 bases and J dropped 6; count of bases not matched to a gene: 9. The CDR3 sequence: CASSYGTGFSYEKLFF. The CDR3 bases are TGTGCCAGCAGCTACGGGACAGGGTTTTCGTATGAAAAACTGTTTTTT.

This clone was observed many times. The V call is TRBV29-1, the J call TRBJ1-1, with D hard to call. V was shortened by 7 bases and J by 6 bases, with 21 bases between the two germline ends. The CDR3 spans 14 residues. Germline CDR1 and CDR2: SQVTM and ANQGSEA. CDR3 protein: CSASYPGQDSEAFF. The CDR3 bases are TGCAGCGCCTCTTACCCTGGTCAGGACTCTGAAGCTTTCTTT.

This clone has at least ten counts. CDR3 region: CASTPGQGETQYF. The CDR3 DNA reads as TGTGCCAGTACCCCCGGACAGGGGGAGACCCAGTACTTC. The chain carries TRBV19 and TRBJ2-5; 9 nucleotides line up with TRBD1. This CDR3 contains 13 residues. V trimming: 7 bases; J trimming: 5 bases; junction bases outside the gene matches: 5. Germline V gives CDR1 LNHDA, CDR2 SQIVND (reference sequence). Using reference TRBV19 and TRBJ2-5 for the parts outside the CDR3, the full variable domain is DGGITQSPKYLFRKEGQNVTLSCEQNLNHDAMYWYRQDPGQGLRLIYYSQIVNDFQKGDIAEGYSVSREKKESFPLTVTSAQKNPTAFYLCASTPGQGETQYFGPGTRLLVL.

This clone has a count of ten or more. The chain is built from TRBV6-4 and TRBJ2-3, with 7 bases aligning to TRBD2. This CDR3 has 16 amino acids. V lost 0 bases, J lost 1 base, and 4 bases stayed unmatched. CDR1 and CDR2 from the germline V gene are MRHNA and SNTAGT. CDR3 amino acids: CASSDSARGGTDTQYF. For the CDR3, the DNA is TGTGCCAGCAGTGACTCGGCACGGGGGGGCACAGATACGCAGTATTTT.

This clone was found many times. This chain uses TRBV5-1 with TRBJ2-2; 10 nucleotides match TRBD2. The CDR3 totals 18 residues. Unmatched junction bases numbered 7, after V lost 0 bases and J lost 2 bases. Germline V gene lookup returns CDR1 SGHRS and CDR2 YFSETQ. The CDR3 spells CASSLDIAGGANTGELFF. The CDR3 DNA is TGCGCCAGCAGCTTGGATATAGCGGGAGGCGCTAACACCGGGGAGCTGTTTTTT. Full variable domain (remainder filled in from reference TRBV5-1 and TRBJ2-2): KAGVTQTPRYLIKTRGQQVTLSCSPISGHRSVSWYQQTPGQGLQFLFEYFSETQRNKGNFPGRFSGRQFSNSRSEMNVSTLELGDSALYLCASSLDIAGGANTGELFFGEGSRLTVL.

This clone was recorded at least ten times. The chain couples TRBV5-8 to TRBJ1-5; TRBD1 might be the D (6 bases). V lost 4 bases, J lost 14 bases, and 16 bases lay in between. This CDR3 comprises 12 residues. Germline CDR1 reads SGHTS; CDR2 reads YDEGEE. The CDR3 DNA reads TGTGCCAGCAGCCAGGGGAGAAGTAGGGAGCATTTT. Encoded protein: CASSQGRSREHF.

This clone was detected many times. The rearrangement uses TRBV2 and TRBJ1-1; TRBD1 is a possible D gene (5 bases). This CDR3 has 15 residues. V lost 7 bases and J lost 0, with 15 bases in between. Germline CDR1 SNHLY, CDR2 FYNNEI. CDR3: CASKAPPGMNTEAFF. The DNA for the CDR3 is TGTGCCAGCAAGGCCCCCCCAGGGATGAACACTGAAGCTTTCTTT.

This clone has ten or more counts. The J gene is TRBJ2-3, the V gene TRBV2; D remains ambiguous. Per germline, CDR1 SNHLY and CDR2 FYNNEI. V lost 8 bases, J lost 2 bases, and 14 bases lay in between. The CDR3 covers 14 residues. The CDR3 DNA reads as TGTGCCAGCTCCCCGCAGTCGTCCACAGATACGCAGTATTTT. Residues: CASSPQSSTDTQYF. Supplemented by reference TRBV2 and TRBJ2-3, the full variable domain reads EPEVTQTPSHQVTQMGQEVILRCVPISNHLYFYWYRQILGQKVEFLVSFYNNEISEKSEIFDDQFSVERPDGSNFTLKIRSTKLEDSAMYFCASSPQSSTDTQYFGPGTRLTVL.

The table lists this clone with many counts. The chain has TRBV28 and TRBJ2-1, with D maybe TRBD2 (5 bases). This CDR3 has 17 residues. Germline V lookup: CDR1 MDHEN, CDR2 SYDVKM. Trimming shortened V by 6 bases and J by 7 bases, and 25 bases separated the two germline ends. The CDR3, as DNA: TGTGCCAGCAGCCATCGGGAAGGCGGTCTAACCCTAAATGAGCAGTTCTTC. This translates into CASSHREGGLTLNEQFF.

This clone was observed many times. V gene TRBV18 combines with J gene TRBJ2-2; D is perhaps TRBD1 (6 bases). This CDR3 spans 14 amino acids. The V and J ends lost 5 bases and 5 bases respectively, with 12 bases between them. Germline V gene lookup returns CDR1 KGHSH and CDR2 LQKENI. In DNA, the CDR3 is TGTGCCAGCTCAGGACCAGGGGTTACCGGGGAGCTGTTTTTT. Translation gives CASSGPGVTGELFF.